Listed here is a single T cell receptor (beta chain). Source study methods: By means of reference gene primer amplification, nucleated cell counts were estimated. Profiling relied on immunoSEQ multiplex PCR, and the TCRdb table lists in-frame clones only, not all of them. V, J and clone size reflect that table, while D and trimming were determined from the DNA. The sample has about 39,000 clones; 70% to 80% are singletons. The sample originates from a study of blood T cell repertoires in COVID-19. For the study at large: PBMCs, B-cell-depleted T cells, or T cells provided the cDNA or gDNA that made up the material.

Germline-derived CDR1 and CDR2 are MGHDK and SYGVNS. The CDR3 extends over 15 amino acids. The junction had 6 bases not matched to a gene; V was cut back by 4 bases and J by 8 bases. The chain couples TRBV25-1 to TRBJ2-1; 12 nucleotides align to TRBD2. This clonotype originated in a man in his sixties or seventies with acute or convalescent COVID-19. Sequencing was done on a sample of peripheral blood. The CDR3 DNA sequence: TGTGCCAGCAGTGTTCTAGCGGGAGGGCCAGATGAGCAGTTCTTC. Amino acids: CASSVLAGGPDEQFF. The whole variable domain, filled in from reference TRBV25-1 and TRBJ2-1, reads EADIYQTPRYLVIGTGKKITLECSQTMGHDKMYWYQQDPGMELHLIHYSYGVNSTEKGDLSSESTVSRIRTEHFPLTLESARPSHTSQYLCASSVLAGGPDEQFFGPGTRLTVL.